The 6 T cell receptor beta chains listed next were all sequenced from one sample in a study of graft-versus-host responses after intestinal transplantation. The table came from immunoSEQ multiplex PCR; TCRdb's copy has only in-frame clones and leaves some out. The sample includes under 150,000 clones, around nine tenths of them seen just once. These receptors are not linked to any known antigen. The sample was unstimulated CD4+ T cells sorted from spleen or lymph node cells, taken before intestinal transplant. The source of these receptors is a human donor who received an intestinal transplant.

The chain joins TRBV9 to TRBJ2-7; no firm D call. The CDR3 sequence is 14 residues long. Trimming pared 0 bases from V and 1 base from J, leaving 8 bases between. Germline loops: CDR1 SGDLS, CDR2 YYNGEE. This chain's CDR3 is CASSVDHSSYEQYF. The DNA for the CDR3 is TGTGCCAGCAGCGTAGATCACAGTTCCTACGAGCAGTACTTC.

The V gene is TRBV4-1, the J gene TRBJ2-1, with a tentative D call TRBD1 (6 bases). Trimming stripped 0 bases from V and 3 bases from J, with 15 bases between. The germline V gene has CDR1 MGHRA and CDR2 YSYEKL. The CDR3 runs 17 residues. The chain's CDR3 is CASSQDNRVMLYNEQFF. CDR3 in DNA: TGCGCCAGCAGCCAAGATAACAGGGTCATGCTCTACAATGAGCAGTTCTTC.

This clone has only one observation. The chain recombines TRBV7-2 with TRBJ1-1; D is perhaps TRBD1 (5 bases). Germline assignment: CDR1 SGHTA and CDR2 FQGNSA. Trimming removed 2 bases from V and 4 bases from J, with 11 bases in between. The CDR3 length is 14 residues. As DNA, the CDR3 is TGTGCCAGCAGCTTACGCGTCGGGGGCACTGAAGCTTTCTTT. The encoded protein is CASSLRVGGTEAFF. Full variable domain (missing parts from reference TRBV7-2 and TRBJ1-1): GAGVSQSPSNKVTEKGKDVELRCDPISGHTALYWYRQSLGQGLEFLIYFQGNSAPDKSGLPSDRFSAERTGGSVSTLTIQRTQQEDSAVYLCASSLRVGGTEAFFGQGTRLTVV.

The V gene is TRBV2, the J gene TRBJ1-3; D remains ambiguous. The CDR3 is 18 residues long. V was shortened by 1 base and J by 0 bases, with 16 bases between the two germline ends. CDR1 and CDR2 (germline): SNHLY, FYNNEI. This CDR3 reads CASSEDWTGLNSGNTIYF. The CDR3 nucleotides are TGTGCCAGCAGTGAAGATTGGACTGGCCTAAACTCTGGAAACACCATATATTTT.

The chain couples TRBV30 to TRBJ2-5; no firm D call. The CDR3 extends over 12 amino acids. Deletions cut 2 bases from V and 4 bases from J, with 8 bases between. Germline V gives CDR1 GTSNPN, CDR2 SVGIG (reference sequence). The CDR3 bases are TGTGCCTGGAGTATGAGCCGAGAGACCCAGTACTTC. This translates into CAWSMSRETQYF.

The chain couples TRBV19 to TRBJ2-7; 14 bases align to TRBD2. V lost 7 bases and J lost 0; bases outside the gene matches: 2. Germline loops: CDR1 LNHDA, CDR2 SQIVND (reference sequence). The CDR3 is made up of 15 amino acids. The CDR3 coding sequence is TGTGCCAGTACCGGACTAGCGGGGGGCTCCTACGAGCAGTACTTC. Protein: CASTGLAGGSYEQYF.